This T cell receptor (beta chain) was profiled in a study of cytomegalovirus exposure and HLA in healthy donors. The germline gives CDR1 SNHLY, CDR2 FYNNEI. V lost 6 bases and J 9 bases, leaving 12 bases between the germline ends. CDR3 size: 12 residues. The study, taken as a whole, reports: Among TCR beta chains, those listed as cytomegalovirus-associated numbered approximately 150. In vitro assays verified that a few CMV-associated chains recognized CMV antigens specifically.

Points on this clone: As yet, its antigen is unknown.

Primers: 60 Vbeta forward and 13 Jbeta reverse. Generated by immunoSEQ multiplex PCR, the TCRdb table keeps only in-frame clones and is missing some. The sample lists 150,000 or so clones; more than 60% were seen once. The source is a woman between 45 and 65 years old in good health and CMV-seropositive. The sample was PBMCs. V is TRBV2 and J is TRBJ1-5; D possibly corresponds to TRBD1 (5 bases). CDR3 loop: CASSDSLGPQHF. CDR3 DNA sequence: TGTGCCAGCAGCGACAGTTTAGGGCCCCAGCATTTT.